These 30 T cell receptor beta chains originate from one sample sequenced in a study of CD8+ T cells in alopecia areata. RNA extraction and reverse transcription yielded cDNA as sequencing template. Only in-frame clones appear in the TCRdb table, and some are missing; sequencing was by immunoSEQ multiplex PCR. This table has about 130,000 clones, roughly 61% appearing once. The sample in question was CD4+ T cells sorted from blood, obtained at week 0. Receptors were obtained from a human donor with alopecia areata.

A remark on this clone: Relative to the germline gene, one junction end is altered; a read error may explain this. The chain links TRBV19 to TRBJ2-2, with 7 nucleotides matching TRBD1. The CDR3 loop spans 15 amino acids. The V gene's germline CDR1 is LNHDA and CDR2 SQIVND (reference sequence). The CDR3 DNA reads TGTGCCAGTAGAATAGGACAGGCAATCACCGGGGAGCTGTTTTTT. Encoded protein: CASRIGQAITGELFF.

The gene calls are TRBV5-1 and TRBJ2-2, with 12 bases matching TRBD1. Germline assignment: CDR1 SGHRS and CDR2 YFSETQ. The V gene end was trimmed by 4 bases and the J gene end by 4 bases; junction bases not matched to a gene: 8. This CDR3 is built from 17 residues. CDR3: CASSSLGQGARTGELFF. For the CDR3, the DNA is TGCGCCAGCAGCAGCTTGGGACAGGGGGCGCGCACCGGGGAGCTGTTTTTT.

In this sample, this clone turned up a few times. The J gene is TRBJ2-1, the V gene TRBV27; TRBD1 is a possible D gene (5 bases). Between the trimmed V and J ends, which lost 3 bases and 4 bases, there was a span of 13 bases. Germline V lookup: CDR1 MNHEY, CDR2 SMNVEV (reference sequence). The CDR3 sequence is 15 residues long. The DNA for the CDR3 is TGTGCCAGCAGTTTCGTGGGGCGTTCGTACAATGAGCAGTTCTTC. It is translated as CASSFVGRSYNEQFF.

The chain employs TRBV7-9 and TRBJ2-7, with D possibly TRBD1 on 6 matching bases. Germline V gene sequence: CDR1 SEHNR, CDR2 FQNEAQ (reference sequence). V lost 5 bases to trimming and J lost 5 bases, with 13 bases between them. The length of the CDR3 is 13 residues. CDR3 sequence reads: CASSTTPGDEQYF. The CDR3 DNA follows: TGTGCCAGCAGCACCACTCCAGGGGACGAGCAGTACTTC.

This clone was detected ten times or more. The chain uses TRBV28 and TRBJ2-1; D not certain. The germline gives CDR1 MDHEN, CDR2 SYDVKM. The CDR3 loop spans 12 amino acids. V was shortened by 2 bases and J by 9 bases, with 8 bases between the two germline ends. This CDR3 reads CASSLSAVEQFF. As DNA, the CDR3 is TGTGCCAGCAGTTTAAGCGCGGTTGAGCAGTTCTTC.

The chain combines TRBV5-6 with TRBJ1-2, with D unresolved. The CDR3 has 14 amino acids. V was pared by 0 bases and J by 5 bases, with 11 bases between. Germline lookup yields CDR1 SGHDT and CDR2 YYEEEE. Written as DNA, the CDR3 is TGTGCCAGCAGCTTGGACCCCCGGAGGTATGGCTACACCTTC. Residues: CASSLDPRRYGYTF.

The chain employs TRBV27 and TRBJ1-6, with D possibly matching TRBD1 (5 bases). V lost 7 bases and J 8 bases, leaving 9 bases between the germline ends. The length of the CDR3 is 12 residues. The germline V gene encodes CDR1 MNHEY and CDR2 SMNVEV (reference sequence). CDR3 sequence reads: CASKQAYSPLHF. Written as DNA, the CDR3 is TGTGCCAGCAAACAGGCCTATTCACCCCTCCACTTT.

The CDR3 is CASSLGTGNTGELFF. CDR3 bases: TGCGCCAGCAGCTTGGGGACAGGGAACACCGGGGAGCTGTTTTTT. The chain carries TRBV5-1 and TRBJ2-2, with 7 positions matching TRBD1. The CDR3 length is 15 residues. V lost 0 bases to trimming and J lost 1 base; unmatched junction nucleotides: 0. Germline values: CDR1 SGHRS, CDR2 YFSETQ.

Here the CDR3 DNA reads TGTGCCAGCTCACCAACCCAGGGGAATTCACCCCTCCACTTT. Its translation is CASSPTQGNSPLHF. The genes are TRBV18 and TRBJ1-6, with D possibly matching TRBD1 (6 bases). CDR3 length equals 14 residues. Looked up from germline, CDR1 is KGHSH and CDR2 is LQKENI. V gave up 2 bases and J gave up 7 bases, with 9 bases separating them.

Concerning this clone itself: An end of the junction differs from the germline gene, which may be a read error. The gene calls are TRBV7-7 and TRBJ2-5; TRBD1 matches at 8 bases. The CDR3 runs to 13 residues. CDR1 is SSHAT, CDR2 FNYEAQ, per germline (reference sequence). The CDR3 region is CASSSGQAETQYF. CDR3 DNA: TGTGCTAGCAGCTCGGGACAGGCGGAGACCCAGTACTTC.

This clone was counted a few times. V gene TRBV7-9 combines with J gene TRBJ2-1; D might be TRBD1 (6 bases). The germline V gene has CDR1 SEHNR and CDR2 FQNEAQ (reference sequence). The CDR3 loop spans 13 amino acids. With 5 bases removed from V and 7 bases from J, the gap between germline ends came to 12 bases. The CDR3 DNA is TGTGCCAGCAGCCCATTCGACAGGAATGAGCAGTTCTTC. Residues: CASSPFDRNEQFF.

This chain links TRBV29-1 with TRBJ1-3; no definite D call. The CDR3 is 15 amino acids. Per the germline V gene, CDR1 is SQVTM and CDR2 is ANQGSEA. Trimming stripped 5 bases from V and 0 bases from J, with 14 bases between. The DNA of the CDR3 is TGCAGCGTTTCGCTGGGGATTAACTCTGGAAACACCATATATTTT. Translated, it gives CSVSLGINSGNTIYF.

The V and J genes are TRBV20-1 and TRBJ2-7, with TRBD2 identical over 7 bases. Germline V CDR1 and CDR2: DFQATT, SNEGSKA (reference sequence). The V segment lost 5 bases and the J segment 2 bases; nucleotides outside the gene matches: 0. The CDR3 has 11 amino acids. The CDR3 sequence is CSAAGAYEQYF. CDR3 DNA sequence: TGCAGTGCTGCGGGGGCCTACGAGCAGTACTTC.

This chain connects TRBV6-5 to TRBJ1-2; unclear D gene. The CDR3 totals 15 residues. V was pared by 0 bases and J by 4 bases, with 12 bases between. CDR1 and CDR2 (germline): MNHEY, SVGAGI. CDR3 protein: CASSYSDQVPYGYTF. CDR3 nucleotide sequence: TGTGCCAGCAGTTACTCGGATCAGGTGCCCTATGGCTACACCTTC.

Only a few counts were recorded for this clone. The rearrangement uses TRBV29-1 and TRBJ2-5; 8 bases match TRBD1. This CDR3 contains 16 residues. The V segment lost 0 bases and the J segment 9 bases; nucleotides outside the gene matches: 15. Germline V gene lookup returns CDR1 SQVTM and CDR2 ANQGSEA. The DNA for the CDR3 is TGCAGCGTTGAAGATCTAGGACAGGGATGGGGTGGGGCCCAGTACTTC. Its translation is CSVEDLGQGWGGAQYF.

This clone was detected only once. CDR3 sequence reads: CASSPARTGGTTDTQYF. CDR3 nucleotide sequence: TGTGCCAGCTCGCCTGCCAGGACAGGGGGGACGACAGATACGCAGTATTTT. V usage is TRBV18 and J usage is TRBJ2-3; TRBD1 agrees at 10 bases. The germline V gene has CDR1 KGHSH and CDR2 LQKENI. The CDR3 consists of 17 residues. The J segment lost 3 bases and the V segment lost 6 bases, leaving 12 bases of the junction unmatched.

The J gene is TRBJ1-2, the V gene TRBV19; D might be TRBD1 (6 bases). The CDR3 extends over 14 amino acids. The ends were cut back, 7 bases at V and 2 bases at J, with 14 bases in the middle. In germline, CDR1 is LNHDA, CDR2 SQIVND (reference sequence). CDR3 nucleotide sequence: TGTGCCAGTATCCGGACAGCCTTAAACTATGGCTACACCTTC. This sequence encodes CASIRTALNYGYTF.

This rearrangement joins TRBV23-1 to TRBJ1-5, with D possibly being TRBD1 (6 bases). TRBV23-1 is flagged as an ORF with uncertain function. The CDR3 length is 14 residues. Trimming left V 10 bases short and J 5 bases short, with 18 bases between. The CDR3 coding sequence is TGCGCCACCGACCCGGTCGGGGGGCATCAGCCCCAGCATTTT. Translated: CATDPVGGHQPQHF.

CDR3 nucleotides: TGTGCCTGGAGTGTGTTGGGCAGGCAGCCCCAGCATTTT. Amino acid sequence: CAWSVLGRQPQHF. The V gene is TRBV30, the J gene TRBJ1-5, with D unclear. Germline CDR1 GTSNPN, CDR2 SVGIG (reference sequence). The ends were cut back, 0 bases at V and 7 bases at J, with 10 bases in the middle. The CDR3 has 13 residues.

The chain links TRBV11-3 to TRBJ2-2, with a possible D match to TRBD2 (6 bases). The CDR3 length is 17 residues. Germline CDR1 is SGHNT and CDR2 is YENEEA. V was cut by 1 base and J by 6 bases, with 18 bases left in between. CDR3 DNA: TGTGCCAGCAGCTTAGGGAGTTCGGGACTCCTCGCCGGGGAGCTGTTTTTT. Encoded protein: CASSLGSSGLLAGELFF.

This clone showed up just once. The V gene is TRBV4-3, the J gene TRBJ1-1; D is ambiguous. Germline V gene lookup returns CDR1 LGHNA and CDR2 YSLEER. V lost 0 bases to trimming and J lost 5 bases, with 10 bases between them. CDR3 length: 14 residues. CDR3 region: CASSQEGSQTEAFF. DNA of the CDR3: TGCGCCAGCAGCCAAGAAGGCAGTCAAACTGAAGCTTTCTTT.

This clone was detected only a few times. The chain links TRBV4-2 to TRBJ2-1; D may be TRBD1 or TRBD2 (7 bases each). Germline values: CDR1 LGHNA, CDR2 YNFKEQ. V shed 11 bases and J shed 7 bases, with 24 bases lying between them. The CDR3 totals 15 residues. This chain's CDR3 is CAGANQGGAENEQFF. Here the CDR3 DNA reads TGTGCCGGTGCCAACCAGGGGGGGGCCGAGAATGAGCAGTTCTTC.

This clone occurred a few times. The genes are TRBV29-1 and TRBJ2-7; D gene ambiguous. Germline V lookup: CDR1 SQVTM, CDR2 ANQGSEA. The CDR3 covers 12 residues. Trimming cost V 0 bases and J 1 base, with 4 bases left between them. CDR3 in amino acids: CSVEDGSYEQYF. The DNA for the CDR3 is TGCAGCGTTGAAGATGGGTCCTACGAGCAGTACTTC.

Here the CDR3 reads CASSPRGEVMNTEAFF. The CDR3 nucleotides are TGTGCCAGCAGTCCCCGCGGGGAGGTTATGAACACTGAAGCTTTCTTT. The J gene is TRBJ1-1, the V gene TRBV6-6, with no clear D. Germline V gene sequence: CDR1 MNHNY, CDR2 SVGAGI (reference sequence). Trimming cost V 5 bases and J 0 bases, with 16 bases left between them. This CDR3 has 16 residues.

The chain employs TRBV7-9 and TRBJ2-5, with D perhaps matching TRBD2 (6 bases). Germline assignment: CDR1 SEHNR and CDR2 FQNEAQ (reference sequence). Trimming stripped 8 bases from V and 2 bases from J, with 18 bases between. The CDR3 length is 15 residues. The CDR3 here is CASLLYRAGQETQYF. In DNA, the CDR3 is TGTGCCAGCTTACTGTACCGGGCGGGGCAAGAGACCCAGTACTTC.

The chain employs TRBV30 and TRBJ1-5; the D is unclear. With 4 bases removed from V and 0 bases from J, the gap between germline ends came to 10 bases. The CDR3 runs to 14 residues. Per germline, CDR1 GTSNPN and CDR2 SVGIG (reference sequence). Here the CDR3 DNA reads TGTGCCTGGACCTTGGGAAATAGCAATCAGCCCCAGCATTTT. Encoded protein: CAWTLGNSNQPQHF.

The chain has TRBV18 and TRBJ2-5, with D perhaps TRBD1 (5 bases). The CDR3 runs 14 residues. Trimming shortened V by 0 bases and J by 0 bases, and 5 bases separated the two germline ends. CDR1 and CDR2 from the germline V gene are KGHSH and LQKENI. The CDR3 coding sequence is TGTGCCAGCTCACCACCGGGGCACCAAGAGACCCAGTACTTC. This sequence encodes CASSPPGHQETQYF.

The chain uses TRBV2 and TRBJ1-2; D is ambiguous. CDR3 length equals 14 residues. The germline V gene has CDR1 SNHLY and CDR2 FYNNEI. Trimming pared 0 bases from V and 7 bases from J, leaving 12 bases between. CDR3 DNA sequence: TGTGCCAGCAGTGAAGCGTTGTGGTTTGGTGGCTACACCTTC. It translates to CASSEALWFGGYTF.

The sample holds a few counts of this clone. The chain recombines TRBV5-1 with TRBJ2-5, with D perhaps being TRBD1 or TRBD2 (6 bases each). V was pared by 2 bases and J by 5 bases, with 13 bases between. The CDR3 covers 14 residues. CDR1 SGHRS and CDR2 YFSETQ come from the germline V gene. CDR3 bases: TGCGCCAGCAGCTTCGAGACTAGGGGGGAGACCCAGTACTTC. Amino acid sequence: CASSFETRGETQYF. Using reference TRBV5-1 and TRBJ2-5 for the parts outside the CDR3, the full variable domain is KAGVTQTPRYLIKTRGQQVTLSCSPISGHRSVSWYQQTPGQGLQFLFEYFSETQRNKGNFPGRFSGRQFSNSRSEMNVSTLELGDSALYLCASSFETRGETQYFGPGTRLLVL.

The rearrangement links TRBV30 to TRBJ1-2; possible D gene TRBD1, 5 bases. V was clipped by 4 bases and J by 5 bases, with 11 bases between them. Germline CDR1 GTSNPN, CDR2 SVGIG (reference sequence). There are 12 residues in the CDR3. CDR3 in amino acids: CAWNGQGYGYTF. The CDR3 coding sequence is TGTGCCTGGAACGGGCAGGGTTATGGCTACACCTTC.